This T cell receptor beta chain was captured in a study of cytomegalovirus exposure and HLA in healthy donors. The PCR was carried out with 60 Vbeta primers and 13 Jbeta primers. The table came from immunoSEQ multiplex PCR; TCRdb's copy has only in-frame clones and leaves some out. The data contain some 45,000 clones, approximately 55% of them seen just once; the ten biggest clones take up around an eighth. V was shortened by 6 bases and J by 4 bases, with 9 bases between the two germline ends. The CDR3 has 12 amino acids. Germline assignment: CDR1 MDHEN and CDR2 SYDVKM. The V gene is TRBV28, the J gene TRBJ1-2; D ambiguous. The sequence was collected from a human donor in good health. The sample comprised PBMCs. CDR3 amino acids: CASRTAAYGYTF. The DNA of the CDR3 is TGTGCCAGCAGAACAGCCGCCTATGGCTACACCTTC.